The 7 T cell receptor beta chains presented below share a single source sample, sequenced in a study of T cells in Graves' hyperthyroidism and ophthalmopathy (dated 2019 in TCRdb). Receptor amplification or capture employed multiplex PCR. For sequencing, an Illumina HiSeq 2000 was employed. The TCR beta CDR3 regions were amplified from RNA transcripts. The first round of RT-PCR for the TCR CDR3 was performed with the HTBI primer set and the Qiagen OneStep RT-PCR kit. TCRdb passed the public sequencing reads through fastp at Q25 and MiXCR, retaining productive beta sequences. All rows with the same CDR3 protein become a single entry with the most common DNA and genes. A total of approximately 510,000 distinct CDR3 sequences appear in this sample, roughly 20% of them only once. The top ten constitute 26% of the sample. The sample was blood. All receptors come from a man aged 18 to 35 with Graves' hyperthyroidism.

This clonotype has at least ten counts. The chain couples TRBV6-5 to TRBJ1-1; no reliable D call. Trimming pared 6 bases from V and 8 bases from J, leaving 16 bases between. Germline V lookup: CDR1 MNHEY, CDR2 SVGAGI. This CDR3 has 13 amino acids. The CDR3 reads CASSSERSREAFF. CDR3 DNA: TGTGCCAGCAGCTCTGAGAGGTCGAGAGAAGCTTTCTTT.

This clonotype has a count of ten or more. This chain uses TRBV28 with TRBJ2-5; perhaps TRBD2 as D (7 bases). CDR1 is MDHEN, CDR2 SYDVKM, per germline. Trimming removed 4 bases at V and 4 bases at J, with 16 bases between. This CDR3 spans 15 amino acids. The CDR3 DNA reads TGTGCCAGCAGTTCACTTAGGGGGGGGCTAGAGACCCAGTACTTC. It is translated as CASSSLRGGLETQYF.

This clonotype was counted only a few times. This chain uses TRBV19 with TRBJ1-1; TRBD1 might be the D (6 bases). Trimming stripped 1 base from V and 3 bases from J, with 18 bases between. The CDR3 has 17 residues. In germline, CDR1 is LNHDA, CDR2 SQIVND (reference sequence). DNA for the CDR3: TGTGCCAGTAGTATAGCCAAGGACAGTGGGCCCTACACTGAAGCTTTCTTT. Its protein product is CASSIAKDSGPYTEAFF.

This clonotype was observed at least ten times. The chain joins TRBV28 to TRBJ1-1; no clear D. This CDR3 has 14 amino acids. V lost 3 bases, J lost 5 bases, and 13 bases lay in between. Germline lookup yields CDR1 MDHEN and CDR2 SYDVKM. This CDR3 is CASSLGGLPTEAFF. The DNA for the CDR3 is TGTGCCAGCAGTTTGGGAGGGTTACCAACTGAAGCTTTCTTT.

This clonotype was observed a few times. DNA for the CDR3: TGTGCCAGCAGCTTATTGGGAAATAAAGCTTTCTTT. Encoded protein: CASSLLGNKAFF. V is TRBV5-4 and J is TRBJ1-1; D is unclear. V gave up 2 bases and J gave up 9 bases, with 11 bases separating them. The CDR3 length is 12 residues. Germline CDR1 reads SGHNT; CDR2 reads YYREEE (reference sequence).

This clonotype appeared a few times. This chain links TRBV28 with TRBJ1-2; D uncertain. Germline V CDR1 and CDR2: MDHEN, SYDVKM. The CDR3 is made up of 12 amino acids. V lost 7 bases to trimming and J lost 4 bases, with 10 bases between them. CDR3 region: CASTEGPYGYTF. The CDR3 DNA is TGTGCCAGCACCGAGGGCCCCTATGGCTACACCTTC.

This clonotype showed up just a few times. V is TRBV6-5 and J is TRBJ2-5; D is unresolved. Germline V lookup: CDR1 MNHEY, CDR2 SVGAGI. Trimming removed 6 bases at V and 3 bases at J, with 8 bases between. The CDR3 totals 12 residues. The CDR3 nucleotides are TGTGCCAGCAGCCCGCCCAAAGAGACCCAGTACTTC. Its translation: CASSPPKETQYF.